The next 15 T cell receptor beta chains were all read from a single sample in a study of cytomegalovirus exposure and HLA in healthy donors. The PCR made use of 60 Vbeta and 13 Jbeta primers. Method: immunoSEQ multiplex PCR; TCRdb's copy keeps in-frame clones and lacks some. The sample includes some 170,000 clones, around 88% of them seen just once. The specimen sequenced was PBMCs. These receptors originate from a woman in her 30s in good health and CMV-seronegative.

The chain uses TRBV25-1 and TRBJ2-5, with 11 bases that match TRBD2. The DNA end favors TRBJ2-7, so the J call may be wrong. Germline CDR1 is MGHDK and CDR2 is SYGVNS. This CDR3 is 16 amino acids long. The CDR3 reads CASNRTGLAVTYEQYF. The DNA of the CDR3 is TGTGCCAGCAATAGAACGGGACTAGCGGTTACCTACGAGCAGTACTTC.

V is TRBV18 and J is TRBJ1-6; TRBD1 aligns across 7 bases. The CDR3 consists of 15 residues. Germline V lookup: CDR1 KGHSH, CDR2 LQKENI. Losses at the gene ends were 7 bases for V and 10 bases for J; bases not matched to a gene: 13. CDR3 coding DNA: TGTGCCAGCTTAAAAGGGACAGAAGGGAAGTCACCCCTCCACTTT. This translates into CASLKGTEGKSPLHF. Full variable domain (outside the CDR3, taken from reference TRBV18 and TRBJ1-6): NAGVMQNPRHLVRRRGQEARLRCSPMKGHSHVYWYRQLPEEGLKFMVYLQKENIIDESGMPKERFSAEFPKEGPSILRIQQVVRGDSAAYFCASLKGTEGKSPLHFGNGTRLTVT.

This clone appeared a single time. The rearrangement uses TRBV5-6 and TRBJ2-7; 8 nucleotides line up with TRBD2. CDR3 length equals 17 residues. From germline, CDR1 is SGHDT and CDR2 YYEEEE. V shed 3 bases, J shed 6 bases, and the junction held 17 bases outside the gene matches. CDR3 residues: CASSSLYRGGPLTEQYF. The CDR3 nucleotides read TGTGCCAGCAGCTCTCTCTATCGGGGGGGTCCACTGACCGAGCAGTACTTC.

This clone has only a few counts. The CDR3 reads CASSYSRARGTEAFF. The CDR3 DNA follows: TGTGCCAGCAGTTACTCTAGGGCCAGGGGCACTGAAGCTTTCTTT. The chain combines TRBV6-5 with TRBJ1-1, with a tentative D call TRBD1 (6 bases). CDR1 is MNHEY, CDR2 SVGAGI, per germline. V was shortened by 0 bases and J by 4 bases, with 12 bases between the two germline ends. This CDR3 has 15 residues.

This CDR3 reads CASSTASNSYEQYF. In DNA form, the CDR3 reads TGCGCCAGCAGCACCGCCTCTAATTCCTACGAGCAGTACTTC. The chain recombines TRBV5-1 with TRBJ2-7; D is uncertain. Germline values: CDR1 SGHRS, CDR2 YFSETQ. The ends were cut back, 4 bases at V and 1 base at J, with 12 bases in the middle. CDR3 length equals 14 residues.

The V and J genes are TRBV28 and TRBJ2-3, with 10 bases lining up with TRBD2. Germline V gene data show CDR1 as MDHEN and CDR2 as SYDVKM. CDR3 length: 19 amino acids. V lost 5 bases to trimming and J lost 1 base; unmatched junction nucleotides: 15. As DNA, the CDR3 is TGTGCCAGCAGTGGGCAGACTAGCGGGCCCCGAGTCGGCACAGATACGCAGTATTTT. It translates to CASSGQTSGPRVGTDTQYF.

The gene calls are TRBV27 and TRBJ2-7, with TRBD2 as a possible D gene (5 bases). Trimming stripped 3 bases from V and 6 bases from J, with 15 bases between. Germline V lookup: CDR1 MNHEY, CDR2 SMNVEV (reference sequence). The CDR3 contains 14 residues. CDR3 in DNA: TGTGCCAGCAGTTTCAGGCAGGCCGCGGGCGAGCAGTACTTC. Translating it yields CASSFRQAAGEQYF.

The chain is built from TRBV29-1 and TRBJ1-1, with D possibly matching TRBD1 (5 bases). CDR3 length equals 14 residues. The germline V gene has CDR1 SQVTM and CDR2 ANQGSEA. Between the trimmed V and J ends, which lost 7 bases and 5 bases, there was a span of 20 bases. CDR3 amino acids: CSALRSGVRTEAFF. CDR3 bases: TGCAGCGCCCTTAGGTCGGGGGTCAGGACTGAAGCTTTCTTT.

This clone has a handful of counts. The rearrangement uses TRBV4-1 and TRBJ2-1, with 11 bases identical to TRBD2. CDR1 is MGHRA, CDR2 YSYEKL, per germline. V shed 1 base and J 6 bases; nucleotides not matched to a gene: 5. This CDR3 contains 16 residues. The CDR3 loop is CASSQVGTSGGNEQFF. The CDR3 nucleotides are TGCGCCAGCAGCCAAGTTGGGACTAGCGGAGGCAATGAGCAGTTCTTC.

The chain employs TRBV5-1 and TRBJ1-4; weak D call: TRBD1 (5 bases). Germline values: CDR1 SGHRS, CDR2 YFSETQ. The length of the CDR3 is 14 residues. With 0 bases removed from V and 8 bases from J, the gap between germline ends came to 11 bases. CDR3: CASSLEGDVEKLFF. In DNA form, the CDR3 reads TGCGCCAGCAGCTTGGAAGGGGATGTGGAAAAACTGTTTTTT.

The chain joins TRBV5-5 to TRBJ2-7, with D possibly being TRBD2 (6 bases). Germline CDR1 and CDR2: SGHKS and YYEKEE (reference sequence). V lost 2 bases and J lost 4, with 16 bases in between. The CDR3 contains 15 residues. CDR3 nucleotides: TGTGCCAGCAGCTTTGTTCCGGGAGCGGAGTACGAGCAGTACTTC. It translates to CASSFVPGAEYEQYF.

The J gene is TRBJ2-1, the V gene TRBV12-5; possibly TRBD1 for D (6 bases). CDR1 and CDR2 (germline): LGHNT, FRNRAP. The V and J ends lost 3 bases and 0 bases respectively, with 9 bases between them. The CDR3 totals 15 residues. CDR3 sequence: CASGLGGTSYNEQFF. The CDR3 DNA sequence: TGTGCTAGTGGTTTAGGGGGAACCTCCTACAATGAGCAGTTCTTC.

This clone is a singleton in its sample. V gene TRBV6-1 combines with J gene TRBJ2-5; 10 nucleotides match TRBD1. The assigned J gene may be wrong: the sequence end matches TRBJ2-7 better. Germline assignment: CDR1 MNHNS and CDR2 SASEGT. The CDR3 covers 15 residues. CDR3 sequence reads: CASRGYGTGDYEQYF. The CDR3 region has the DNA TGTGCCAGCAGGGGATACGGGACAGGGGACTACGAGCAGTACTTC.

The sample holds one count of this clone. V usage is TRBV29-1 and J usage is TRBJ2-2; D remains ambiguous. Germline V gene data show CDR1 as SQVTM and CDR2 as ANQGSEA. The ends were cut back, 7 bases at V and 4 bases at J, with 10 bases in the middle. This CDR3 comprises 12 residues. In nucleotides, the CDR3 is TGCAGCGGCCACAGAACCACCGGGGAGCTGTTTTTT. This gives the protein CSGHRTTGELFF.

The chain is built from TRBV28 and TRBJ1-1, with D hard to call. V lost 6 bases and J 1 base, leaving 15 bases between the germline ends. Germline CDR1 reads MDHEN; CDR2 reads SYDVKM. The CDR3 is made up of 15 amino acids. CDR3 residues: CASSRSRLPNTEAFF. CDR3 sequence (DNA): TGTGCCAGCAGCCGGAGCAGACTTCCGAACACTGAAGCTTTCTTT.